These 26 T cell receptor beta chains came from one sample sequenced in a study of T-cell memory formation after mild COVID-19. TCRdb re-called the 5' RACE reads through MiXCR, storing one row per CDR3 protein. The table shows more than 150,000 distinct CDR3 sequences, with roughly 18% occurring only once. The specimen sequenced was PBMCs or a T cell subset sorted from them (not recorded which). The receptors derive from a man aged 18 to 30 who had mild COVID-19 (a few samples of this study predate the infection). Cell type and time point are not known.

This clonotype was detected many times. The rearrangement uses TRBV5-1 and TRBJ2-3; the D gene is possibly TRBD2 (6 bases). Germline assignment: CDR1 SGHRS and CDR2 YFSETQ. V was trimmed by 2 bases and J by 6 bases, leaving 13 bases between them. The CDR3 covers 14 residues. This chain's CDR3 is CASSFGREADTQYF. The CDR3 nucleotides are TGCGCCAGCAGCTTTGGCAGGGAGGCGGATACGCAGTATTTT.

This clonotype was found a few times. V usage is TRBV5-1 and J usage is TRBJ1-3; unclear D gene. Per germline, CDR1 SGHRS and CDR2 YFSETQ. CDR3 length: 16 residues. Deletions cut 4 bases from V and 3 bases from J, with 17 bases between. The CDR3 sequence: CASSPDTGGIGNTIYF. CDR3 DNA sequence: TGCGCCAGCAGCCCCGACACCGGAGGGATTGGAAACACCATATATTTT.

This chain joins TRBV4-3 and TRBJ2-5; 8 nucleotides match TRBD2. Losses at the gene ends were 4 bases for V and 1 base for J; bases not matched to a gene: 2. The CDR3 extends over 14 amino acids. Germline V gene lookup returns CDR1 LGHNA and CDR2 YSLEER. The CDR3 protein is CASSLGLVQETQYF. The CDR3 coding sequence is TGCGCCAGCAGCCTGGGACTAGTCCAAGAGACCCAGTACTTC.

The chain uses TRBV18 and TRBJ1-2; 10 bases line up with TRBD1. The germline V gene has CDR1 KGHSH and CDR2 LQKENI. J lost 3 bases, V lost 3 bases, and 1 base had no gene match. This CDR3 is 14 amino acids long. The CDR3 region is CASSPGQGYYGYTF. CDR3 nucleotide sequence: TGTGCCAGCTCACCGGGACAGGGGTACTATGGCTACACCTTC.

V is TRBV6-1 and J is TRBJ2-1; 10 bases are a match to TRBD1. J gave up 4 bases and V 4 bases, and 1 base lay outside the gene matches. Germline-derived CDR1 and CDR2 are MNHNS and SASEGT. CDR3 length equals 14 residues. The DNA for the CDR3 is TGTGCCAGCAGTGCGGGACAGGGGTACAATGAGCAGTTCTTC. Its protein product is CASSAGQGYNEQFF.

The J gene is TRBJ1-4, the V gene TRBV28, with D unclear. Trimming removed 6 bases at V and 11 bases at J, with 22 bases between. Looked up from germline, CDR1 is MDHEN and CDR2 is SYDVKM. This CDR3 has 15 amino acids. For the CDR3, the DNA is TGTGCCAGCAGATCACGGACGAACCAGCTTGGCAAACTGTTTTTT. It encodes CASRSRTNQLGKLFF.

The chain couples TRBV4-2 to TRBJ1-1; no clear D gene. Germline lookup yields CDR1 LGHNA and CDR2 YNFKEQ. V lost 1 base to trimming and J lost 5 bases, with 14 bases between them. The CDR3 consists of 15 residues. The CDR3 DNA reads TGTGCCAGCAGCCAAGGCCCAGGTCCGGGGACTGAAGCTTTCTTT. Protein product: CASSQGPGPGTEAFF.

The chain couples TRBV6-5 to TRBJ1-1; no reliable D call. The CDR3 has 11 amino acids. V gave up 4 bases and J gave up 9 bases, with 9 bases separating them. Germline CDR1 reads MNHEY; CDR2 reads SVGAGI. The CDR3 spells CASSLDGKAFF. The CDR3 DNA reads as TGTGCCAGCAGTTTGGACGGAAAAGCTTTCTTT.

This clonotype was found many times. The rearrangement links TRBV7-3 to TRBJ2-6, with D perhaps given as TRBD1 or TRBD2 (5 bases each). The CDR3 has 15 residues. Germline CDR1 is SGHTA and CDR2 is FQGTGA. V shed 3 bases and J shed 0 bases, with 6 bases lying between them. The CDR3 loop is CASSFGGSGANVLTF. CDR3 nucleotides: TGTGCCAGCAGCTTTGGGGGCTCTGGGGCCAACGTCCTGACTTTC.

The CDR3 sequence is CSAVGQIETQYF. CDR3 DNA: TGCAGTGCAGTCGGACAGATAGAGACCCAGTACTTC. The chain couples TRBV20-1 to TRBJ2-5; D is perhaps TRBD1 (6 bases). CDR3 length equals 12 residues. V was clipped by 6 bases and J by 4 bases, with 12 bases between them. Per the germline V gene, CDR1 is DFQATT and CDR2 is SNEGSKA (reference sequence).

Concerning this clonotype itself: A junction boundary mismatches the germline segment, possibly from a read error. The chain links TRBV9 to TRBJ1-5; D remains ambiguous. Per the germline V gene, CDR1 is SGDLS and CDR2 is YYNGEE. CDR3 length: 11 residues. The CDR3 reads CASGREQPKHF. Here the CDR3 DNA reads TGTGCCAGCGGGCGGGAACAGCCCAAGCATTTT.

The table lists this clonotype with a few counts. The rearrangement joins TRBV4-2 to TRBJ1-1; D is unresolved. V was shortened by 0 bases and J by 6 bases, with 8 bases between the two germline ends. CDR1 and CDR2 (germline): LGHNA, YNFKEQ. The CDR3 runs 13 residues. The CDR3 is CASSQEQGAEAFF. For the CDR3, the DNA is TGTGCCAGCAGCCAAGAACAAGGTGCTGAAGCTTTCTTT.

The V gene is TRBV11-2, the J gene TRBJ1-1, with D possibly being TRBD1 (5 bases). V was clipped by 6 bases and J by 7 bases, with 12 bases between them. Germline V gene sequence: CDR1 SGHAT, CDR2 FQNNGV. The CDR3 loop spans 12 amino acids. CDR3 in amino acids: CASSLRQYEAFF. DNA of the CDR3: TGTGCCAGCAGTCTCCGACAGTATGAAGCTTTCTTT.

CDR3 nucleotide sequence: TGTGCCAGCAGCCCCGGGACGGTGATGACCATATATTTT. Its translation: CASSPGTVMTIYF. The chain links TRBV6-6 to TRBJ1-3; D is possibly TRBD1 (5 bases). Trimming cost V 6 bases and J 10 bases, with 16 bases left between them. The CDR3 is 13 amino acids. Germline-derived CDR1 and CDR2 are MNHNY and SVGAGI (reference sequence).

The gene calls are TRBV6-5 and TRBJ2-3, with D possibly TRBD2 on 5 matching bases. Germline assignment: CDR1 MNHEY and CDR2 SVGAGI. The CDR3 extends over 13 amino acids. V dropped 7 bases and J dropped 0 bases, with 8 bases sitting between them. CDR3 coding DNA: TGTGCCAGCATTGCTAGCAGCACAGATACGCAGTATTTT. It translates to CASIASSTDTQYF.

The chain uses TRBV27 and TRBJ2-3; D call uncertain. Germline CDR1 MNHEY, CDR2 SMNVEV (reference sequence). The CDR3 sequence is 14 residues long. V gave up 8 bases and J gave up 4 bases, with 16 bases separating them. The CDR3 DNA is TGTGCCAGCGGCGCAATGGGTAAGGCAGATACGCAGTATTTT. Protein: CASGAMGKADTQYF.

This clonotype was counted between two and nine times. This CDR3 is CASSQGRDYYGYTF. In DNA form, the CDR3 reads TGTGCCAGCAGCCAAGGGAGAGATTACTATGGCTACACCTTC. The V and J genes are TRBV14 and TRBJ1-2; D gene ambiguous. The CDR3 totals 14 residues. Germline CDR1 SGHDN, CDR2 FVKESK. Deletions cut 1 base from V and 3 bases from J, with 9 bases between.

This chain connects TRBV27 to TRBJ2-7, with a tentative D call TRBD1 (7 bases). Germline V gene data show CDR1 as MNHEY and CDR2 as SMNVEV (reference sequence). Trimming cost V 5 bases and J 12 bases, with 20 bases left between them. This CDR3 has 13 residues. CDR3 sequence: CASSHHLEGARYV. The CDR3 nucleotides read TGTGCCAGCAGTCACCACCTGGAGGGGGCGCGGTACGTC.

This clonotype appeared a few times. V is TRBV27 and J is TRBJ2-7; D may be TRBD1 (6 bases). The CDR3 spans 13 residues. With 4 bases removed from V and 6 bases from J, the gap between germline ends came to 13 bases. Germline V gives CDR1 MNHEY, CDR2 SMNVEV (reference sequence). In DNA, the CDR3 is TGTGCCAGCAGTTACGGGACAACGGGCGAGCAGTACTTC. Its translation: CASSYGTTGEQYF.

The sample holds a few counts of this clonotype. This chain uses TRBV7-9 with TRBJ1-1; 7 positions match TRBD1. The V gene's germline CDR1 is SEHNR and CDR2 FQNEAQ (reference sequence). The CDR3 has 14 residues. After removal of 7 bases from V and 7 bases from J, the junction contained 12 bases not matched to a gene. The CDR3 loop is CASTLPRDRSEAFF. As DNA, the CDR3 is TGTGCCAGCACCTTGCCCAGGGACAGAAGTGAAGCTTTCTTT.

This clonotype showed up just a few times. The V and J genes are TRBV20-1 and TRBJ1-2, with D possibly being TRBD1 (6 bases). The CDR3 covers 13 residues. Germline CDR1 DFQATT, CDR2 SNEGSKA (reference sequence). Trimming removed 6 bases from V and 7 bases from J, with 18 bases in between. CDR3 loop: CSASPRRGGGYTF. CDR3 in DNA: TGCAGTGCGAGTCCGCGCAGGGGAGGTGGCTACACCTTC.

The chain carries TRBV7-2 and TRBJ2-2; D unresolved. The CDR3 sequence is 15 residues long. CDR1 and CDR2 from the germline V gene are SGHTA and FQGNSA. The V and J ends lost 3 bases and 0 bases respectively, with 8 bases between them. This chain's CDR3 is CASSFQASNTGELFF. The CDR3 region has the DNA TGTGCCAGCAGCTTTCAGGCCTCGAACACCGGGGAGCTGTTTTTT. Looking up the rest from reference TRBV7-2 and TRBJ2-2 gives the full variable domain: GAGVSQSPSNKVTEKGKDVELRCDPISGHTALYWYRQSLGQGLEFLIYFQGNSAPDKSGLPSDRFSAERTGGSVSTLTIQRTQQEDSAVYLCASSFQASNTGELFFGEGSRLTVL.

This clonotype showed up just a few times. This sequence joins TRBV5-1 and TRBJ1-2, with 9 bases fitting TRBD1. The germline V gene encodes CDR1 SGHRS and CDR2 YFSETQ. Unmatched junction bases numbered 8, after V lost 3 bases and J lost 8 bases. The CDR3 is 14 residues long. The CDR3 sequence is CASSYQQGAEGYTF. As DNA, the CDR3 is TGCGCCAGCAGCTACCAACAGGGGGCGGAGGGCTACACCTTC.

The chain combines TRBV10-3 with TRBJ1-3, with D perhaps matching TRBD1 (5 bases). CDR3 length equals 17 residues. Germline V gene data show CDR1 as ENHRY and CDR2 as SYGVKD. The V end was cut by 3 bases, the J end by 7 bases, with 22 bases between. The CDR3 DNA reads as TGTGCCATCAGTGACCCGGGCGGGAGGCAGGGACTGAACACCATATATTTT. This encodes CAISDPGGRQGLNTIYF.

DNA of the CDR3: TGTGCCAGCAGCCATGATGGGGTTAGCACAGATACGCAGTATTTT. Amino acids: CASSHDGVSTDTQYF. This sequence joins TRBV3-1 and TRBJ2-3; D uncertain. The V gene lost 3 bases and the J gene lost 0 bases, with 10 bases spanning the gap. CDR1 is LGHDT, CDR2 YNNKEL, per germline (reference sequence). The CDR3 length is 15 residues.

This clonotype was observed a handful of times. This chain uses TRBV4-1 with TRBJ2-5; unclear D gene. Trimming took off 4 bases at V and 7 bases at J, with 10 bases between the two ends. The CDR3 totals 12 residues. Germline V gives CDR1 MGHRA, CDR2 YSYEKL. The CDR3 bases are TGCGCCAGCAGCCTCTTGGGTAGGACCCAGTACTTC. It translates to CASSLLGRTQYF.